This T cell receptor beta chain was recorded in a study of T cells after yellow fever vaccination. General study findings and limits: Peaking faster, on day 5 versus 15, the secondary response was nonetheless weaker. Most primary-vaccination clones recurred post-booster (under 98% CD4, just over 85% CD8).

Only a few counts were recorded for this clonotype. Its target is unknown. MiXCR was run by TCRdb on the 5' RACE reads, yielding one entry per CDR3 protein. Among 150,000 or so distinct CDR3 sequences listed, around 9.7% were seen once. The CDR3 runs to 15 residues. With 0 bases removed from V and 1 base from J, the gap between germline ends came to 7 bases. Germline V gene sequence: CDR1 LGHDT, CDR2 YNNKEL (reference sequence). The chain recombines TRBV3-1 with TRBJ2-1; D is perhaps TRBD2 (5 bases). Source: CD8+ T cells sorted from PBMCs, taken 45 days after the yellow fever booster vaccination. The receptor's source is a man younger than 30 who received the YFV17D yellow fever vaccine. The CDR3 DNA is TGTGCCAGCAGCCAAGATCCGGGGTCCTACAATGAGCAGTTCTTC. Amino acid sequence: CASSQDPGSYNEQFF.